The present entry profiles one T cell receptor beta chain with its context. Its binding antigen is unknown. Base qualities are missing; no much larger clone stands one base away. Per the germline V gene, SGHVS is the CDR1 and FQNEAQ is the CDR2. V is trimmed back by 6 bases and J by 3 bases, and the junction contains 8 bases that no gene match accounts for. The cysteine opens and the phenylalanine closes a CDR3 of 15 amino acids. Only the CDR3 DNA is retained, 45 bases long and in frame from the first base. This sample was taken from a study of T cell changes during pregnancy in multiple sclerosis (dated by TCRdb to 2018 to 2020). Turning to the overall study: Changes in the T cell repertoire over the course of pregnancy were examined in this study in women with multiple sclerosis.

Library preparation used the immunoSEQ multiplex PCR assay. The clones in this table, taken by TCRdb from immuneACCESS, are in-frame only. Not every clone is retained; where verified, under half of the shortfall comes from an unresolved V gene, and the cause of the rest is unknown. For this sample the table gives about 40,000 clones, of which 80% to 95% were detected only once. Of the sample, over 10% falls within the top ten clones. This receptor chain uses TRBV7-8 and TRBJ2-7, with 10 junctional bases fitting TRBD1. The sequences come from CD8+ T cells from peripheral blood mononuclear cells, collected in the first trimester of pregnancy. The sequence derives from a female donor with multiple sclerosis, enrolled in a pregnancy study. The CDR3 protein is CASSFPGDRGYEQYF. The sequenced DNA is TGTGCCAGCAGTTTCCCTGGGGACAGGGGCTACGAGCAGTACTTC.